A selection of T cell receptor beta chains follows, all from one sample in a study of T cells in Graves' hyperthyroidism and ophthalmopathy. TCRdb called the multiplex PCR reads again in MiXCR, with one record for every CDR3 protein. The profile shows hundreds of thousands of distinct CDR3 sequences, about 17% of them singletons. Material for sequencing was blood. The origin of the receptors is a woman between 45 and 60 years old with Graves' hyperthyroidism that later progressed to Graves' ophthalmopathy. Each CDR3 is given with its conserved first and last residue. A D gene is named only where the DNA matches it firmly. The size of a clone is reported for some rows only, either as once, few or many, or as a class for expanded clones.

clone size,V gene,D gene,J gene,CDR3 DNA,CDR3 protein
NA,TRBV3-1,NA,TRBJ2-1,TGTGCCAGCAGCCAAGATATCCAAAATGAGCAGTTCTTC,CASSQDIQNEQFF
few,TRBV20-1,NA,TRBJ2-5,TGCAGTGCTAGACCCAGCAGGGGGGAAGAGACCCAGTACTTC,CSARPSRGEETQYF
NA,TRBV6-1,TRBD1,TRBJ2-7,TGTGCCAGCAGGCTCGATGACAGGGCCCCCTCCTTCTACGAGCAGTACTTC,CASRLDDRAPSFYEQYF
many,TRBV7-6,TRBD1,TRBJ1-2,TGTGCCAGCAGCGCCAGGGGGCGCGGCTATGGCTACACCTTC,CASSARGRGYGYTF
NA,TRBV7-9,TRBD2,TRBJ2-3,TGTGCCAGCAGCTCTTCCCCGGCGGGGGGTCCCACAGATACGCAGTATTTT,CASSSSPAGGPTDTQYF
NA,TRBV27,NA,TRBJ2-3,TGTGCCAGCAGTAATCCACCGGGTTCTTGGGATACGCAGTATTTT,CASSNPPGSWDTQYF
many,TRBV12-3/TRBV12-4,NA,TRBJ1-6,TGTGCCAGCAGTTCTGAGTATCCCAATTCACCCCTCCACTTT,CASSSEYPNSPLHF
NA,TRBV3-1,TRBD2,TRBJ2-1,TGTGCCAGCAGCCAAGCGGGGGCGGGAGGAACCAATGAGCAGTTCTTC,CASSQAGAGGTNEQFF
NA,TRBV6-1,TRBD2,TRBJ2-7,TGTGCCAGCAGTGAAGCGCAAGTAGCGGGGGCCTCGTTCGAGCAGTACTTC,CASSEAQVAGASFEQYF
many,TRBV12-3/TRBV12-4,NA,TRBJ1-5,TGTGCCAGCAGCCTATCAGGGTGGGCTGGGAACCAGCCCCAGCATTTT,CASSLSGWAGNQPQHF
many,TRBV6-1,TRBD1,TRBJ1-2,TGTGCCAGCAGTTCAAACTCAATCAGGGACAGGGGGCTCGGGGCCTATGGCTACACCTTC,CASSSNSIRDRGLGAYGYTF
NA,TRBV3-1,NA,TRBJ1-4,TGTGCCAGCAGCCCAAAACCCACAGGGCCGAATGAAAAACTGTTTTTT,CASSPKPTGPNEKLFF
many,TRBV7-9,NA,TRBJ2-5,TGTGCCAGCAGCTTAGCACAGGGACTCGAGACCCAGTACTTC,CASSLAQGLETQYF
many,TRBV18,NA,TRBJ2-5,TGTGCCAGCTCCCTCAGGGAGGAAGAGACCCAGTACTTC,CASSLREEETQYF
NA,TRBV20-1,TRBD1,TRBJ1-2,TGCAGTGCTCCACAGGGGAACTATGGCTACACCTTC,CSAPQGNYGYTF
NA,TRBV11-2,NA,TRBJ1-4,TGTGCCAGCAGCGGTGAGAATGAAAAACTGTTTTTT,CASSGENEKLFF
NA,TRBV7-7,NA,TRBJ2-1,TGTGCTAGCAGCTCCTCCGTAGTAGGCAATGAGCAGTTCTTC,CASSSSVVGNEQFF
many,TRBV7-2,TRBD1,TRBJ2-3,TGTGCCAGCAGTTGGGACAGGGGCACCGATACGCAGTATTTT,CASSWDRGTDTQYF